This T cell receptor beta chain was sequenced during a study of cytomegalovirus exposure and HLA in healthy donors. This CDR3 has 14 amino acids. Germline V gene data show CDR1 as SGHVS and CDR2 as FNYEAQ. V gave up 0 bases and J gave up 11 bases, with 16 bases separating them. With 60 Vbeta and 13 Jbeta primers, the PCR was carried out. The protocol was immunoSEQ multiplex PCR, while the TCRdb copy is restricted to in-frame clones and leaves out a portion. The data show about 150,000 clones, with almost 75% seen just once and 4.5% to 5.5% held by the top ten. Study-level findings and limits: More clonal expansion characterized HLA-associated TCR beta chains than equally common others in a later analysis. Among TCR sequences, most were rare, though some public TCRs appeared in many donors. Later work associated 17,000 or so TCR beta sequences with HLA alleles at 0.05 false discovery rate.

Worth noting for this clone: What it recognizes is unknown.

The rearrangement uses TRBV7-6 and TRBJ2-5, with a possible D match to TRBD1 (6 bases). Source material: PBMCs. This TCR came from a woman aged 18-30 years in good health and CMV-seropositive. The CDR3 here is CASSLALDSLEQYF. CDR3 sequence (DNA): TGTGCCAGCAGCTTAGCTTTGGACAGCCTGGAGCAGTACTTC.